This T cell receptor (beta chain) was captured in a study of cytomegalovirus exposure and HLA in healthy donors. Clones were read by immunoSEQ multiplex PCR, and TCRdb kept only the in-frame ones, dropping some. The profile shows 150,000 to 200,000 clones, around 81% of them singletons. The V and J ends lost 5 bases and 7 bases respectively, with 11 bases between them. Germline V gene lookup returns CDR1 MGHRA and CDR2 YSYEKL. The CDR3 totals 13 residues. This sequence joins TRBV4-1 and TRBJ2-2; tentative D call: TRBD2 (5 bases). This sequence originates from a woman aged 18-29 years in good health and CMV-seropositive. Sequences were obtained from PBMCs. CDR3 nucleotide sequence: TGCGCCAGCAGCTCGAGTGCGGGCGGGGAGCTGTTTTTT. Amino acids: CASSSSAGGELFF.